The rows below give T cell receptor beta chains drawn from one sample of a study of CD8 T cells in Susac syndrome. Using its own MiXCR run on the immunoSEQ multiplex PCR reads, TCRdb lists one record per CDR3 protein. The data hold approximately 180,000 distinct CDR3 sequences, with 93% observed a single time. The sequencing sample was made of CD4+ T cells from PBMCs. The receptors originated from a human donor with multiple sclerosis. The CDR3 runs from the conserved cysteine through the conserved F or W.

CDR3 protein | V gene
CSARAGPDTQYF | TRBV20-1
CASSRQGVTGELFF | TRBV12-3/TRBV12-4
CASSSPPGSPLHF | TRBV7-8
CASSRGNSYNEQFF | TRBV18
CASSRKGSPYNEQFF | TRBV5-4
CASTGGARDEQFF | TRBV28
CAWTPGSDTQYF | TRBV30
CASSRAGTYNEQFF | TRBV4-3
CASSLAAGSSGDEQFF | TRBV5-1
CAWSGSRGLNEKLFF | TRBV30
CASSLAGQMNTEAFF | TRBV12-3/TRBV12-4
CSVPTWRETQYF | TRBV20-1
CAWSVLDRGNGYTF | TRBV30
CASSQEAGAVGELFF | TRBV3-1
CASSLGGTGNTIYF | TRBV7-2
CASGRQVTDTQYF | TRBV6-1
CASSYSRVGDTEAFF | TRBV18
CASSLAPTGGQWYTF | TRBV28
CASIGTQGGLGTYEQYF | TRBV28
CASSPGEETQYF | TRBV18
CSATRGGTGNQPQHF | TRBV20-1
CASSLQQGAFEQYF | TRBV28
CAWSARQAAGNYGYTF | TRBV30
CASSQDAVRGNEQFF | TRBV3-1
CASSVAATDTQYF | TRBV9
CATSDPGQGALGGYTF | TRBV24-1
CASSYSGGLAFYTGELFF | TRBV6-2/TRBV6-3
CASSNPRVSSYNEQFF | TRBV19
CASSHDPDTQYF | TRBV3-1
CASRGGSYNEQFF | TRBV7-8
CASSQDKSSDQLYGYTF | TRBV4-1
CAGRDEQFF | TRBV2
CASSEGYPATQYF | TRBV2
CASRVEENIQYF | TRBV2
CASSTGGVTQETQYF | TRBV6-5
CAMRTTGSTGELFF | TRBV12-3/TRBV12-4
CSAALPGVETQYF | TRBV20-1
CASSVGDGSGYEQYF | TRBV9
CASSKGAGQAGREQYF | TRBV21-1
CASSEDPVTDTQYF | TRBV9
CASSWTRDTGELFF | TRBV11-2
CASSHDVLSGANVLTF | TRBV12-3/TRBV12-4
CASGNRGQLLRGYTF | TRBV3-1
CASQRSSGITEQFF | TRBV6-5
CASNRGAGYNEQFF | TRBV12-3/TRBV12-4
CSATQGFPRNTEAFF | TRBV20-1
CASSLRGTGELFF | TRBV3-1
CASSPTSIGMGYTF | TRBV3-1
CASSTLAKGNNEQFF | TRBV6-2/TRBV6-3
CASSYGRGNYGYTF | TRBV6-5
CASSQSNRVAEGKETQYF | TRBV23-1
CASSGGQAAYEQYF | TRBV6-1
CASSWTDHQPQHF | TRBV6-2/TRBV6-3
CASSPTGTDTQYF | TRBV18
CAISEGIQGANVLTF | TRBV10-3
CASKKLAGALSYEQYF | TRBV27
CASSETTGNTGELFF | TRBV2
CANSQGDARVETQYF | TRBV4-1